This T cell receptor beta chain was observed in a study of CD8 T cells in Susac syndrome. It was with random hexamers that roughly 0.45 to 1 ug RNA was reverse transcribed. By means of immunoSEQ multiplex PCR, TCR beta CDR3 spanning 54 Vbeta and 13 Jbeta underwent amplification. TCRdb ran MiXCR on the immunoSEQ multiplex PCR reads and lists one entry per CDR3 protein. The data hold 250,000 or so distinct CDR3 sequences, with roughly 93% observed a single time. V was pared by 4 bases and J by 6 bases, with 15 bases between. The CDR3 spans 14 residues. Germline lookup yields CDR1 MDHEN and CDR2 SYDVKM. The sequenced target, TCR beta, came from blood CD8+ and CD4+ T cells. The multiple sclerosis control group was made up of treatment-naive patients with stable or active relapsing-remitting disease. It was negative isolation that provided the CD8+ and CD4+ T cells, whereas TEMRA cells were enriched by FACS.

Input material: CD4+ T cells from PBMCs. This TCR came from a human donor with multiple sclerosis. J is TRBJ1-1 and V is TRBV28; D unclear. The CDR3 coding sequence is TGTGCCAGCAGTTCCCGTCAGAGCGTTCCTGAAGCTTTCTTT. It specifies CASSSRQSVPEAFF. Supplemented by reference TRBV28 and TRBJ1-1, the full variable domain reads DVKVTQSSRYLVKRTGEKVFLECVQDMDHENMFWYRQDPGLGLRLIYFSYDVKMKEKGDIPEGYSVSREKKERFSLILESASTNQTSMYLCASSSRQSVPEAFFGQGTRLTVV.